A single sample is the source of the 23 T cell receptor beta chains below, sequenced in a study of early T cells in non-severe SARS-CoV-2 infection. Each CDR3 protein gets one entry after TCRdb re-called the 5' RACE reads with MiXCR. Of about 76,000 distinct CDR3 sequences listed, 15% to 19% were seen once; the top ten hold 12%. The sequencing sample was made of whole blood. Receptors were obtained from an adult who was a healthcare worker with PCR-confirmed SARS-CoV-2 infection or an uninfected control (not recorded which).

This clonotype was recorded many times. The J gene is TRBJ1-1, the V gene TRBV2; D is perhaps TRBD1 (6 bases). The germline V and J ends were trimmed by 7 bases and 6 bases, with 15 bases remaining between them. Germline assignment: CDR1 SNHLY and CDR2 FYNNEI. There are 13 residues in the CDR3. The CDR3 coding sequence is TGTGCCAGCAAGACGGAACAGGGCGCTGAAGCTTTCTTT. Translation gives CASKTEQGAEAFF.

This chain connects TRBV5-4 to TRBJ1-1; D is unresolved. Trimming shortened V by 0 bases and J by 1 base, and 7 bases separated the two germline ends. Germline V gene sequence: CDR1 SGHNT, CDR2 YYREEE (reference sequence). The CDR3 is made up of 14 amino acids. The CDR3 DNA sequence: TGTGCCAGCAGCTTGGGACTGCCGAACACTGAAGCTTTCTTT. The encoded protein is CASSLGLPNTEAFF.

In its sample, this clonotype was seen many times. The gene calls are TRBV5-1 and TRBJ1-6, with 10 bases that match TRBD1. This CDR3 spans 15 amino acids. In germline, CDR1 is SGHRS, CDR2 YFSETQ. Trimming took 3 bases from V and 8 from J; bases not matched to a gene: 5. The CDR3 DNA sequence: TGCGCCAGCAGCTGGACCGGGACAGGGGATTCACCCCTCCACTTT. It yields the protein CASSWTGTGDSPLHF.

The CDR3, as DNA: TGTGCCAGCAGCCACCCGAATGAGCAGTTCTTC. This sequence encodes CASSHPNEQFF. The genes are TRBV3-1 and TRBJ2-1; D ambiguous. V was shortened by 3 bases and J by 7 bases, with 4 bases between the two germline ends. CDR1 LGHDT and CDR2 YNNKEL come from the germline V gene (reference sequence). The CDR3 spans 11 residues.

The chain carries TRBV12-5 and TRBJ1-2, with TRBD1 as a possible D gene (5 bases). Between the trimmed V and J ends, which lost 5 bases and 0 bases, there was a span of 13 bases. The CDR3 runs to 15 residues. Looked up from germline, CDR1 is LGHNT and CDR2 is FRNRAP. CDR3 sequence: CASGPRDRANYGYTF. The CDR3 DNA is TGTGCTAGTGGTCCGAGGGACCGTGCTAACTATGGCTACACCTTC.

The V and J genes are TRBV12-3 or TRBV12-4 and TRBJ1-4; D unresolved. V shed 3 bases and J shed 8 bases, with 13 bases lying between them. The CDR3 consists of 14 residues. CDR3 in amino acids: CASSFEGDGEKLFF. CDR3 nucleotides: TGTGCCAGCAGTTTCGAGGGCGACGGAGAAAAACTGTTTTTT.

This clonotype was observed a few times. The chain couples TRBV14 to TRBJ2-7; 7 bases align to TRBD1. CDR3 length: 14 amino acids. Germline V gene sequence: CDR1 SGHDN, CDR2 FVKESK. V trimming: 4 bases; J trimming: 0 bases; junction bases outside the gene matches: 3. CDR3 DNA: TGTGCCAGCAGCCTAGGACAGGTCTCCTACGAGCAGTACTTC. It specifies CASSLGQVSYEQYF.

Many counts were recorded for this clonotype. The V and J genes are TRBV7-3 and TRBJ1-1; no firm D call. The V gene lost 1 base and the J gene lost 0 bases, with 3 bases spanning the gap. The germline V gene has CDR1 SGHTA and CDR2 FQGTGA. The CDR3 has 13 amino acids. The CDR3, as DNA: TGTGCCAGCAGCTTAAGTGTGAACACTGAAGCTTTCTTT. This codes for CASSLSVNTEAFF.

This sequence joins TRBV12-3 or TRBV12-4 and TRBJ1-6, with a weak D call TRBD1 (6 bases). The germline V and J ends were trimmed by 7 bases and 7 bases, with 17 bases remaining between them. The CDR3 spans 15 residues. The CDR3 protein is CASTSRPRGNSPLHF. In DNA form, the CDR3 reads TGTGCCAGCACCTCGCGGCCCAGGGGAAATTCACCCCTCCACTTT.

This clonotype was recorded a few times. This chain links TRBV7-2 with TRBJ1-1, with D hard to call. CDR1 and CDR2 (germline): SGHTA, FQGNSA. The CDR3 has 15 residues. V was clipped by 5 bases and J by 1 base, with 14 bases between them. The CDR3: CASSLSKWANTEAFF. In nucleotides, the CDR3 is TGTGCCAGCAGCCTATCTAAGTGGGCGAACACTGAAGCTTTCTTT.

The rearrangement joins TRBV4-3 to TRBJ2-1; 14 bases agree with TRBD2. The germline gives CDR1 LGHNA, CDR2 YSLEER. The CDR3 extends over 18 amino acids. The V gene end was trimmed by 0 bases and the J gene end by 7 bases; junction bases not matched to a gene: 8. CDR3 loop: CASSQDPPGLAGENEQFF. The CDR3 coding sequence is TGCGCCAGCAGCCAAGATCCACCGGGACTAGCGGGAGAGAATGAGCAGTTCTTC.

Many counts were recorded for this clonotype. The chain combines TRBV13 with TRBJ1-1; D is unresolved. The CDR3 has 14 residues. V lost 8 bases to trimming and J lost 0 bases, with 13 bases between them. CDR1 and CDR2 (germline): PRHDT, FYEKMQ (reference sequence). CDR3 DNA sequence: TGTGCCAGCGGAGGAGGGAAGCTGAACACTGAAGCTTTCTTT. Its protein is CASGGGKLNTEAFF.

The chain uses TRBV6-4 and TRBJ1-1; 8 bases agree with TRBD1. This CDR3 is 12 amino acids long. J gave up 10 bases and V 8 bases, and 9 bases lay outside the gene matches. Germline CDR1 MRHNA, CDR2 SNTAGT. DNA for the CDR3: TGTGCCAGCTCTGCAGGGGGCGGGGTAGCTTTCTTT. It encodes CASSAGGGVAFF.

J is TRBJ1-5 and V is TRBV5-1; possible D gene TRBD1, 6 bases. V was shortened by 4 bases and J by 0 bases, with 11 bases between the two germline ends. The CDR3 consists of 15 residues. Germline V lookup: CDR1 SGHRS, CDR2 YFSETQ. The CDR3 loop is CASSPGQISNQPQHF. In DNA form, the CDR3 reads TGCGCCAGCAGCCCAGGACAGATTAGCAATCAGCCCCAGCATTTT.

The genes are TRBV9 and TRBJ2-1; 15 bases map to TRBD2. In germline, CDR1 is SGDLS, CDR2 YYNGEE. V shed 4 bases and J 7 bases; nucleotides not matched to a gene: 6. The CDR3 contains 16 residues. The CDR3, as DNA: TGTGCCAGCAGCCCCCTGGGACTAGCGGGAGGAAATGAGCAGTTCTTC. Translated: CASSPLGLAGGNEQFF.

CDR3 DNA: TGTGCCAGCAGCTTGCTGGGGGGCAACTATGGCTACACCTTC. Amino acid sequence: CASSLLGGNYGYTF. The gene calls are TRBV5-4 and TRBJ1-2, with a tentative D call TRBD1 (6 bases). The germline gives CDR1 SGHNT, CDR2 YYREEE (reference sequence). The CDR3 loop spans 14 amino acids. The V end lost 1 base, the J end lost 2 bases, and 9 bases lay between the germline ends.

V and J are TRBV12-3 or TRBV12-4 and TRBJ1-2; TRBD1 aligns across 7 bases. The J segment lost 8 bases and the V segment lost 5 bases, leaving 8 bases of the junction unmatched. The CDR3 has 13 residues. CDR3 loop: CASSGSGGGGYTF. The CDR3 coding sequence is TGTGCCAGCAGTGGCTCAGGGGGAGGAGGCTACACCTTC.

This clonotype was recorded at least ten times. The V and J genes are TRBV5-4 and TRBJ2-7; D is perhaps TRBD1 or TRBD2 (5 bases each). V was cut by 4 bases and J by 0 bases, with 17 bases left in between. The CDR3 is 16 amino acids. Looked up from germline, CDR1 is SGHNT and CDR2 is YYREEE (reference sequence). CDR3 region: CASSPSPGASSYEQYF. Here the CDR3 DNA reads TGTGCCAGCAGCCCATCCCCCGGGGCTAGCTCCTACGAGCAGTACTTC.

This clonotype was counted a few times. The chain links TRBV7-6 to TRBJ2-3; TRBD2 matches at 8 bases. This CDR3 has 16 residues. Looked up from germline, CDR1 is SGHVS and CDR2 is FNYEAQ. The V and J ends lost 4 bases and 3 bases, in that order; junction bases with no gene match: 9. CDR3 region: CASSYRLSGRTDTQYF. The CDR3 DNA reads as TGTGCCAGCAGCTACCGACTAAGCGGGAGAACAGATACGCAGTATTTT.

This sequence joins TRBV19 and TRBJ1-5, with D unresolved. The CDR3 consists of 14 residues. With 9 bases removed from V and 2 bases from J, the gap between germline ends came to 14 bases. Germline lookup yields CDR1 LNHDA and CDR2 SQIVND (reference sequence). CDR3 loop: CASKLMEGNQPQHF. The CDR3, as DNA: TGTGCCAGCAAACTAATGGAGGGCAATCAGCCCCAGCATTTT.

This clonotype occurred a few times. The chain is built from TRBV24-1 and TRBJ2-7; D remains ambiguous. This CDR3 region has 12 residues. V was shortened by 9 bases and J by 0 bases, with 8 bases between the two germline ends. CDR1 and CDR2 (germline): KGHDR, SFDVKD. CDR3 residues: CATAQTSYEQYF. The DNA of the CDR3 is TGTGCCACCGCACAAACCTCCTACGAGCAGTACTTC.

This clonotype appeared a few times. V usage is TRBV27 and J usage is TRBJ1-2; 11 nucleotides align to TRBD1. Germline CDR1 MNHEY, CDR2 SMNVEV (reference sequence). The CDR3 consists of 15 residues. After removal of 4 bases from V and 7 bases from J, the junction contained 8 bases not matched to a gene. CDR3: CASSSSGTGGLGYTF. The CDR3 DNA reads TGTGCCAGCAGTTCCTCCGGGACAGGGGGACTTGGCTACACCTTC.

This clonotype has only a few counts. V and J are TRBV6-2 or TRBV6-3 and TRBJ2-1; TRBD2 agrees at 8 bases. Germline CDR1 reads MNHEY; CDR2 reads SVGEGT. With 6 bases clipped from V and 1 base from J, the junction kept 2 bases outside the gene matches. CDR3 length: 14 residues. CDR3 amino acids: CASRAGGSYNEQFF. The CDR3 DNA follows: TGTGCCAGCAGGGCGGGAGGTTCCTACAATGAGCAGTTCTTC.